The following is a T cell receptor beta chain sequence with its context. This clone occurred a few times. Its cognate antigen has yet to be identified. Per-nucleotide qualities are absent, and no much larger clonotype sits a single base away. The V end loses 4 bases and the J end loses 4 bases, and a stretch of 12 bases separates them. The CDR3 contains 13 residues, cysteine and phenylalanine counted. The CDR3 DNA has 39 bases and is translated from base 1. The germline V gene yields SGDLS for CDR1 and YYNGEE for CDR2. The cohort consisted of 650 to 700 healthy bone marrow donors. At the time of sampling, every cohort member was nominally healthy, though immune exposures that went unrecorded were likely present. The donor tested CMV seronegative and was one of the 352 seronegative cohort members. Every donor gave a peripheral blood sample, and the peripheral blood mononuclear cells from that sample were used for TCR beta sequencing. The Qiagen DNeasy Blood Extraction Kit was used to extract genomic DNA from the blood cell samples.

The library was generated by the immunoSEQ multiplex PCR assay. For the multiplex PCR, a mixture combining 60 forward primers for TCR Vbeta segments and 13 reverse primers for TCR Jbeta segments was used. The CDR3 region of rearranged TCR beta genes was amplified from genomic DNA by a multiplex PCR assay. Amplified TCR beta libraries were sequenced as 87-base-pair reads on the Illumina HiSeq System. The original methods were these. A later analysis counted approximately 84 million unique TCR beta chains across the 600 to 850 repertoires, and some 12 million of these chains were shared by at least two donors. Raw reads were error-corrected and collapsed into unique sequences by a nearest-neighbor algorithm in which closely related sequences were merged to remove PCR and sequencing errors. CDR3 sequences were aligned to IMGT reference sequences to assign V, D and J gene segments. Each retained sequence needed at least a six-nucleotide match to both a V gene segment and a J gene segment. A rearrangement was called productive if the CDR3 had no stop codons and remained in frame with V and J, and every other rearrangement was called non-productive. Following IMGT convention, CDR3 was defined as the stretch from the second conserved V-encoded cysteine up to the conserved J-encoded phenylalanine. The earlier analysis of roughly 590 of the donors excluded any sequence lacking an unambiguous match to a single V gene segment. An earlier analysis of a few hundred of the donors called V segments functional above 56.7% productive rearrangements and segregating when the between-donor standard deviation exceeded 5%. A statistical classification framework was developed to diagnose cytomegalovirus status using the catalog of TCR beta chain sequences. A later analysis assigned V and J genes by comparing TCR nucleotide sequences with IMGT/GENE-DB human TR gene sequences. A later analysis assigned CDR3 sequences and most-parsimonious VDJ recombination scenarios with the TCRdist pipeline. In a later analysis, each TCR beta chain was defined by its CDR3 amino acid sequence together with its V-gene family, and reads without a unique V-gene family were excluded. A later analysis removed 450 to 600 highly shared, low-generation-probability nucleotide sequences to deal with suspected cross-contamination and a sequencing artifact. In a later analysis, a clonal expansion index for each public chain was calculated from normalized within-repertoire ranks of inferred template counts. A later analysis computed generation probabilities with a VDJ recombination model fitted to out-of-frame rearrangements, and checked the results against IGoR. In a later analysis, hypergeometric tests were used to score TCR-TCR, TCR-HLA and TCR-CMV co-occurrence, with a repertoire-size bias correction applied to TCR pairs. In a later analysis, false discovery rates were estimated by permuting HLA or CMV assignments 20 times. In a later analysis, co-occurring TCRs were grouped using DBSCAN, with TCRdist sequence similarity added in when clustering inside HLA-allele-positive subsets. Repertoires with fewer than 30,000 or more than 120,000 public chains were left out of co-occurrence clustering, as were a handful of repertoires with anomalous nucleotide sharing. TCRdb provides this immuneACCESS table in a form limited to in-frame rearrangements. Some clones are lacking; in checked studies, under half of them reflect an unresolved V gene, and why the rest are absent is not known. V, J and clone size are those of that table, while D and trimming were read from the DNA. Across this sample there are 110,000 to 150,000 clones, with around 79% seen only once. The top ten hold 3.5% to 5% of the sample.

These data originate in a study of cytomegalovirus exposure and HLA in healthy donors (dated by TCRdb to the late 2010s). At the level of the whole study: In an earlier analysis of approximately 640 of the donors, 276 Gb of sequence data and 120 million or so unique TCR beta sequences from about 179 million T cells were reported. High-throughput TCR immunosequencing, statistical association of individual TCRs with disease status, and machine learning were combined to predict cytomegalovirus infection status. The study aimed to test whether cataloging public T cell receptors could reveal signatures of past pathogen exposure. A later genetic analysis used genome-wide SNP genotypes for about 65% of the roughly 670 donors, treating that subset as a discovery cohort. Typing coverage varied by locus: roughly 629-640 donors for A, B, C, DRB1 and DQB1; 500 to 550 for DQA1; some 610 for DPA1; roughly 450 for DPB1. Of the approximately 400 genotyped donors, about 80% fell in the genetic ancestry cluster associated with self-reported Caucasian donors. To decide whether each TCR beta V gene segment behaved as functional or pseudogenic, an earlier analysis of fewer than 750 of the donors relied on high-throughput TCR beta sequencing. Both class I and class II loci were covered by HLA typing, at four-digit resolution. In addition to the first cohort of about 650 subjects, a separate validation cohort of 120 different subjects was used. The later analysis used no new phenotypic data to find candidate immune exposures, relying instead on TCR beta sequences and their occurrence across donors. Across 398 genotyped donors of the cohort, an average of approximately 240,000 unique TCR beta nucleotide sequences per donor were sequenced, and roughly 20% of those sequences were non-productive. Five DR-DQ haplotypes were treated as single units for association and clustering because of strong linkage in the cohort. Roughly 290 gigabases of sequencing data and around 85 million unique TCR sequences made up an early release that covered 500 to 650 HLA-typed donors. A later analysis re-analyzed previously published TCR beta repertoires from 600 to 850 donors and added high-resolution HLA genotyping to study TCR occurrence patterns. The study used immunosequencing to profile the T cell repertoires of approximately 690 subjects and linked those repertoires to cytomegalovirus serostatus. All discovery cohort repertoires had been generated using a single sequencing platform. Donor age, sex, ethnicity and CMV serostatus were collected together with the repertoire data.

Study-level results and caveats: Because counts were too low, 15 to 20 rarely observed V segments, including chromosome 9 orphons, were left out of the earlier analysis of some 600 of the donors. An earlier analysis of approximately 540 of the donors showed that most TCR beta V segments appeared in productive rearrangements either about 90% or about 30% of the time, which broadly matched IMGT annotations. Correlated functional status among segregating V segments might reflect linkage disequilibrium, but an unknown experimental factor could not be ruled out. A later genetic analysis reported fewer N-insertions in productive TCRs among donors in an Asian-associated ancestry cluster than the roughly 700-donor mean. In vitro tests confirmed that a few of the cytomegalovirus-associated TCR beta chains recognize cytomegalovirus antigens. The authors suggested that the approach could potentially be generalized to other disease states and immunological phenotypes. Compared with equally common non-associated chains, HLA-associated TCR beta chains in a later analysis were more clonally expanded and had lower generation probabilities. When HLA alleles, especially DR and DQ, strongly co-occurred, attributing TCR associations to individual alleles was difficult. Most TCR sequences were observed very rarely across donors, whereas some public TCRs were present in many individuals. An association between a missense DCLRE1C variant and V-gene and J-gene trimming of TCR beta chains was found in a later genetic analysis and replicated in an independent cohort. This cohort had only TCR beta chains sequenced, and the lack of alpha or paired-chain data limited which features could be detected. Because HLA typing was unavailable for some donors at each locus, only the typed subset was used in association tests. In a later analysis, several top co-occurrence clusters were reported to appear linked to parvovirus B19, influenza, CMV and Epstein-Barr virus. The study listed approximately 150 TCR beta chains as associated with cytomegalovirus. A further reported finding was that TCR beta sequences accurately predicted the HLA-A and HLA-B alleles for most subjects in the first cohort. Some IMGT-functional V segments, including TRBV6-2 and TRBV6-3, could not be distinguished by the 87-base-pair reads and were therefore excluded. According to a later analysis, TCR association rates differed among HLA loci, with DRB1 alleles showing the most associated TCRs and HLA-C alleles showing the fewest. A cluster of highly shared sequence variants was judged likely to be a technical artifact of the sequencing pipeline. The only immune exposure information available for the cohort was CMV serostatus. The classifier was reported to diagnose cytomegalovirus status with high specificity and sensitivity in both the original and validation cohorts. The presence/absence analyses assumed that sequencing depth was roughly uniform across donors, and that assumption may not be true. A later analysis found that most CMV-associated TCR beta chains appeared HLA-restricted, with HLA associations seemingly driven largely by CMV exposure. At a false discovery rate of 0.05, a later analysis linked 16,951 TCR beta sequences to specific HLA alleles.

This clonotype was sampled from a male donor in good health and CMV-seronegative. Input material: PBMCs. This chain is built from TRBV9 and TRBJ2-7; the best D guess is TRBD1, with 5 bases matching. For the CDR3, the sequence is CASSSDSAYEQYF. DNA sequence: TGTGCCAGCAGCTCAGACAGTGCGTACGAGCAGTACTTC.